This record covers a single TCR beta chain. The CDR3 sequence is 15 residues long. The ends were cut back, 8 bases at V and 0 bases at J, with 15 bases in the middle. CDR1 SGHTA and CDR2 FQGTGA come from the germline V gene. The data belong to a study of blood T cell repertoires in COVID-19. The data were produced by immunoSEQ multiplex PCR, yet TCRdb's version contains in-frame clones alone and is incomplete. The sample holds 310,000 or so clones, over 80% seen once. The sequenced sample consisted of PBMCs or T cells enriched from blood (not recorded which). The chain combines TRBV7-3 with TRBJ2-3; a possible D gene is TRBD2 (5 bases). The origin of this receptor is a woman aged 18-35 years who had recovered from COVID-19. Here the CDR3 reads CASSPGKLSTDTQYF. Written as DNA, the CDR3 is TGTGCCAGCTCTCCCGGGAAACTCAGCACAGATACGCAGTATTTT.